This T cell receptor beta chain was identified in a study of cytomegalovirus exposure and HLA in healthy donors. Study background: Unique TCRs from HLA-typed donors, some 85 million of them, were held in an early data release. Points from the study as a whole: Sequencing depth roughly uniform across donors was assumed in presence/absence analyses. Owing to their indistinguishability, certain V segments, notably TRBV6-2 and TRBV6-3, were excluded.

CDR3 length: 16 residues. Germline assignment: CDR1 SGDLS and CDR2 YYNGEE. V was trimmed by 0 bases and J by 9 bases, leaving 19 bases between them. Among the donors, all were healthy bone marrow donors. In the PCR, 60 Vbeta and 13 Jbeta primers were used. Assay: immunoSEQ multiplex PCR; the TCRdb copy retains only in-frame clones and omits some. This table holds 150,000 to 200,000 clones, approximately 67% found once. This clone was counted a single time. Its antigen is as yet unknown. Sequenced material: PBMCs. The chain recombines TRBV9 with TRBJ2-1; D is perhaps TRBD1 (5 bases). This clonotype was obtained from a woman younger than 35 in good health and CMV-seropositive. CDR3 protein: CASSVASGSGRGEQFF. In DNA, the CDR3 is TGTGCCAGCAGCGTAGCCTCCGGGTCAGGGCGAGGTGAGCAGTTCTTC. Combining the CDR3 with reference TRBV9 and TRBJ2-1 gives the whole variable domain DSGVTQTPKHLITATGQRVTLRCSPRSGDLSVYWYQQSLDQGLQFLIQYYNGEERAKGNILERFSAQQFPDLHSELNLSSLELGDSALYFCASSVASGSGRGEQFFGPGTRLTVL.